These 26 T cell receptor beta chains share one sample of origin, sequenced in a study of radiotherapy plus CTLA-4 blockade in lung cancer. Sequenced by immunoSEQ multiplex PCR; TCRdb stores in-frame clones only, minus some. The sample has around 30,000 clones; roughly 70% are singletons. The sample consisted of peripheral blood, taken from a patient treated with radiotherapy plus ipilimumab. The receptors originated from a human donor with non-small cell lung cancer who had stable disease on radiotherapy plus ipilimumab.

The rearrangement uses TRBV18 and TRBJ2-3; D uncertain. CDR3 size: 15 residues. The germline CDR1 and CDR2 sequences are KGHSH and LQKENI. The germline V and J ends were trimmed by 9 bases and 3 bases, with 19 bases remaining between them. DNA of the CDR3: TGTGCCAGTTCAGCGTCAGCGCAAGCAACAGATACGCAGTATTTT. The encoded protein is CASSASAQATDTQYF.

This clone was detected only a few times. This rearrangement joins TRBV7-9 to TRBJ1-1; D unclear. Germline CDR1 SEHNR, CDR2 FQNEAQ (reference sequence). Trimming stripped 0 bases from V and 11 bases from J, with 16 bases between. CDR3 length: 14 amino acids. The CDR3 loop is CASSLAEDRSRAFF. CDR3 sequence (DNA): TGTGCCAGCAGCTTAGCCGAGGACCGCTCCCGTGCTTTCTTT.

The chain uses TRBV29-1 and TRBJ1-4; 8 nucleotides agree with TRBD1. The V segment lost 7 bases and the J segment 8 bases; nucleotides outside the gene matches: 12. Germline lookup yields CDR1 SQVTM and CDR2 ANQGSEA. The CDR3 covers 14 residues. The CDR3 loop is CSGGTDRESEKLFF. In nucleotides, the CDR3 is TGCAGCGGGGGCACGGACAGGGAAAGCGAAAAACTGTTTTTT.

This clone is medium-sized within its sample. The chain uses TRBV5-5 and TRBJ2-7; 9 bases agree with TRBD2. The germline V gene encodes CDR1 SGHKS and CDR2 YYEKEE (reference sequence). This CDR3 region has 18 residues. Germline trimming cut 2 bases from V and 5 bases from J; bases unmatched to any gene: 17. The CDR3 coding sequence is TGTGCCAGCAGCTTCAAACCTACAGCGGCGGGAGGGCCCCACGAGCAGTACTTC. Encoded protein: CASSFKPTAAGGPHEQYF.

Only a few counts were recorded for this clone. J is TRBJ2-1 and V is TRBV27; TRBD1 aligns across 10 bases. Losses at the gene ends were 5 bases for V and 1 base for J; bases not matched to a gene: 11. Germline V gene sequence: CDR1 MNHEY, CDR2 SMNVEV (reference sequence). The CDR3 covers 18 residues. CDR3 in DNA: TGTGCCAGCAGTCCAGACAGGGGGCGCTCGTTATCCTACAATGAGCAGTTCTTC. Amino acids: CASSPDRGRSLSYNEQFF.

This chain joins TRBV10-3 and TRBJ1-2; unclear D gene. The V end was cut by 5 bases, the J end by 4 bases, with 11 bases between. Germline CDR1 is ENHRY and CDR2 is SYGVKD. This CDR3 comprises 13 residues. CDR3 coding DNA: TGTGCCATCAGTCCTATAAAGACCTATGGCTACACCTTC. This gives the protein CAISPIKTYGYTF.

The V and J genes are TRBV2 and TRBJ2-3; no clear D gene. CDR1 is SNHLY, CDR2 FYNNEI, per germline. The CDR3 has 15 amino acids. The V end lost 7 bases, the J end lost 1 base, and 15 bases lay between the germline ends. CDR3: CASMGVKGRTDTQYF. The CDR3 region has the DNA TGTGCCAGCATGGGCGTAAAAGGTCGCACAGATACGCAGTATTTT.

DNA for the CDR3: TGTGCCTGGAGTAGCGGGGGAAGCGGGGAAAAACTGTTTTTT. This sequence encodes CAWSSGGSGEKLFF. The chain couples TRBV30 to TRBJ1-4; TRBD1 might be the D (5 bases). The V end was cut by 2 bases, the J end by 8 bases, with 15 bases between. This CDR3 is built from 14 residues. CDR1 is GTSNPN, CDR2 SVGIG, per germline (reference sequence).

The chain uses TRBV7-2 and TRBJ2-1; 10 positions match TRBD2. After removal of 1 base from V and 2 bases from J, the junction contained 8 bases not matched to a gene. CDR1 SGHTA and CDR2 FQGNSA come from the germline V gene. The CDR3 has 18 amino acids. The CDR3 sequence is CASSLEASGRGTYNEQFF. The CDR3 DNA reads as TGTGCCAGCAGCTTAGAGGCTAGCGGGAGAGGGACCTACAATGAGCAGTTCTTC. Combining the CDR3 with reference TRBV7-2 and TRBJ2-1 gives the whole variable domain GAGVSQSPSNKVTEKGKDVELRCDPISGHTALYWYRQSLGQGLEFLIYFQGNSAPDKSGLPSDRFSAERTGGSVSTLTIQRTQQEDSAVYLCASSLEASGRGTYNEQFFGPGTRLTVL.

This chain connects TRBV28 to TRBJ1-5, with a weak D call TRBD1 (5 bases). The CDR3 extends over 14 amino acids. Looked up from germline, CDR1 is MDHEN and CDR2 is SYDVKM. The ends were cut back, 4 bases at V and 3 bases at J, with 10 bases in the middle. CDR3 in amino acids: CASSSPGLNQPQHF. DNA of the CDR3: TGTGCCAGCAGTTCTCCGGGGCTCAATCAGCCCCAGCATTTT.

The table lists this clone with a few counts. The chain joins TRBV11-2 to TRBJ2-2; 9 nucleotides align to TRBD2. The CDR3 contains 14 residues. Per germline, CDR1 SGHAT and CDR2 FQNNGV. With V trimmed by 3 bases and J by 7 bases, 3 bases remained unmatched. The CDR3 nucleotides read TGTGCCAGCAGCTTCGCGGGAGGGGGCGGGGAGCTGTTTTTT. Its protein is CASSFAGGGGELFF.

DNA of the CDR3: TGTGCCAGCAGCCGACCCAGCGGGAGTGAGCAGTTCTTC. This translates into CASSRPSGSEQFF. The chain carries TRBV14 and TRBJ2-1; 8 nucleotides align to TRBD2. The junction had 5 bases not matched to a gene; V was cut back by 4 bases and J by 9 bases. CDR1 and CDR2 from the germline V gene are SGHDN and FVKESK. The CDR3 runs 13 residues.

In its sample, this clone was seen once. This rearrangement joins TRBV7-6 to TRBJ1-3; D is unclear. This CDR3 is 19 amino acids long. CDR1 SGHVS and CDR2 FNYEAQ come from the germline V gene. V gave up 3 bases and J gave up 0 bases, with 21 bases separating them. In nucleotides, the CDR3 is TGTGCCAGCAGCTTCTTCCCCCTTTCTAGTGCGAGCTCTGGAAACACCATATATTTT. It yields the protein CASSFFPLSSASSGNTIYF.

The chain combines TRBV2 with TRBJ2-7; TRBD2 agrees at 9 bases. The CDR3 sequence is 14 residues long. J was trimmed by 6 bases and V by 0 bases; bases with no gene match: 3. Germline CDR1 reads SNHLY; CDR2 reads FYNNEI. CDR3 DNA: TGTGCCAGCAGTGAAGCTGCGGGAGGGGGCGAGCAGTACTTC. Encoded protein: CASSEAAGGGEQYF. The whole variable domain, filled in from reference TRBV2 and TRBJ2-7, reads EPEVTQTPSHQVTQMGQEVILRCVPISNHLYFYWYRQILGQKVEFLVSFYNNEISEKSEIFDDQFSVERPDGSNFTLKIRSTKLEDSAMYFCASSEAAGGGEQYFGPGTRLTVT.

The chain links TRBV29-1 to TRBJ2-1; the D gene is possibly TRBD1 (6 bases). The CDR3 has 17 residues. Germline CDR1 SQVTM, CDR2 ANQGSEA. Trimming stripped 6 bases from V and 0 bases from J, with 21 bases between. The CDR3 region is CSVQGSSLVTSYNEQFF. CDR3 DNA sequence: TGCAGCGTACAGGGTTCGTCTCTGGTTACCTCCTACAATGAGCAGTTCTTC.

This clone was picked up a small number of times. The J gene is TRBJ1-5, the V gene TRBV6-1; a possible D gene is TRBD1 (5 bases). CDR1 is MNHNS and CDR2 is SASEGT in the germline V gene. The CDR3 contains 13 residues. V was clipped by 3 bases and J by 6 bases, with 9 bases between them. The CDR3 sequence: CASSDRRGQPQHF. The CDR3 DNA reads as TGTGCCAGCAGTGATCGAAGGGGTCAGCCCCAGCATTTT.

The J gene is TRBJ2-7, the V gene TRBV7-2; 11 nucleotides agree with TRBD1. The V gene's germline CDR1 is SGHTA and CDR2 FQGNSA. V lost 1 base to trimming and J lost 4 bases; unmatched junction nucleotides: 3. CDR3 length: 15 amino acids. CDR3 DNA sequence: TGTGCCAGCAGCTTAGTTGGGACAGGGGGTTACGAGCAGTACTTC. Translated: CASSLVGTGGYEQYF.

The rearrangement uses TRBV4-2 and TRBJ1-2; a possible D gene is TRBD1 (5 bases). Germline lookup yields CDR1 LGHNA and CDR2 YNFKEQ. This CDR3 is 16 amino acids long. Trimming cost V 0 bases and J 4 bases, with 15 bases left between them. The CDR3 loop reads CASSQDMGQGGYGYTF. DNA for the CDR3: TGTGCCAGCAGCCAAGATATGGGCCAGGGAGGCTATGGCTACACCTTC.

This clone was picked up one time. The V gene is TRBV7-3, the J gene TRBJ2-2; D uncertain. CDR3 length equals 14 residues. Germline CDR1 reads SGHTA; CDR2 reads FQGTGA. Trimming stripped 5 bases from V and 4 bases from J, with 11 bases between. The CDR3: CASSDNSVTGELFF. CDR3 DNA: TGTGCCAGCAGCGACAACAGTGTCACCGGGGAGCTGTTTTTT.

This sequence joins TRBV5-4 and TRBJ2-1; TRBD2 matches at 13 bases. The ends lost 1 base at V and 7 bases at J; junction bases unmatched: 8. The CDR3 spans 17 residues. Germline CDR1 SGHNT, CDR2 YYREEE (reference sequence). The CDR3 region has the DNA TGTGCCAGCAGCTTGTTTGGACTAGCGGGAGATTTTAATGAGCAGTTCTTC. Amino acids: CASSLFGLAGDFNEQFF.

This rearrangement joins TRBV14 to TRBJ2-1; D may be TRBD2 (5 bases). The CDR3 spans 14 residues. V gave up 0 bases and J gave up 14 bases, with 17 bases separating them. Germline CDR1 reads SGHDN; CDR2 reads FVKESK. The CDR3 region is CASSQEFPGTSKFF. CDR3 coding DNA: TGTGCCAGCAGCCAAGAATTCCCGGGAACCAGTAAGTTCTTC.

The CDR3 loop reads CASSLDRDSDTQYF. The CDR3, as DNA: TGCGCCAGCAGCTTGGACCGGGATTCCGATACGCAGTATTTT. The chain combines TRBV5-1 with TRBJ2-3; D is possibly TRBD2 (5 bases). The CDR3 loop spans 14 amino acids. The germline CDR1 and CDR2 sequences are SGHRS and YFSETQ. Deletions cut 0 bases from V and 6 bases from J, with 11 bases between.

V and J are TRBV7-8 and TRBJ2-1; possible D gene TRBD2, 5 bases. Germline V gives CDR1 SGHVS, CDR2 FQNEAQ. The CDR3 has 15 amino acids. The ends were cut back, 0 bases at V and 7 bases at J, with 13 bases in the middle. CDR3 coding DNA: TGTGCCAGCAGCTTAGCTTTGGGAGCTGGGAATGAGCAGTTCTTC. Translated, it gives CASSLALGAGNEQFF.

This clone has a single count. The chain combines TRBV7-2 with TRBJ1-5; D gene unclear. The CDR3 contains 15 residues. In germline, CDR1 is SGHTA, CDR2 FQGNSA. V dropped 1 base and J dropped 4 bases, with 11 bases sitting between them. The CDR3 DNA reads TGTGCCAGCAGCTTAGGGCCGTTTTTAAATCAGCCCCAGCATTTT. Encoded protein: CASSLGPFLNQPQHF.

The gene calls are TRBV4-3 and TRBJ2-7; D is undetermined. Germline values: CDR1 LGHNA, CDR2 YSLEER. V was cut by 0 bases and J by 7 bases, with 13 bases left in between. The CDR3 is 14 residues long. The CDR3 DNA is TGCGCCAGCAGCCAAGACGCCCTGGGATGGGAGCAGTACTTC. The encoded protein is CASSQDALGWEQYF.

V is TRBV9 and J is TRBJ2-7, with D possibly matching TRBD1 (6 bases). CDR1 is SGDLS and CDR2 is YYNGEE in the germline V gene. This CDR3 comprises 15 residues. Trimming left V 3 bases short and J 0 bases short, with 13 bases between. DNA of the CDR3: TGTGCCAGCAGCGCGACAGGCTCGAGCTCCTACGAGCAGTACTTC. Encoded protein: CASSATGSSSYEQYF.